In its sample, the clone carrying this T cell receptor beta chain was seen a few times. This CDR3 spans 14 amino acids. Trimming took 5 bases from V and 2 from J; bases not matched to a gene: 5. Germline values: CDR1 SGHTA, CDR2 FQGTGA. This entry is derived from a study of blood T cells in healthy people across ages. Combining a sample-barcoded 5' primer with a J-beta primer mix, a second PCR ran for 7 to 11 cycles. TCRdb reprocessed the 5' RACE reads via MiXCR and lists one record per CDR3 protein. This repertoire shows approximately 900,000 distinct CDR3 sequences, around 29% found once; its top ten account for more than 8.5%. A further study also used this sample, focusing on T cells of mothers and their children. Per that paper: The entire RNA extract went into cDNA synthesis at approximately 1.5 ug per 15 ul.

Sequencing was carried out using blood. The chain recombines TRBV7-3 with TRBJ1-2, with 7 positions matching TRBD1. The source is a woman aged 35 to 49 in good health. The CDR3 spells CASSDGQANYGYTF. CDR3 nucleotides: TGTGCCAGCAGCGACGGACAGGCCAACTATGGCTACACCTTC. Full variable domain (missing parts from reference TRBV7-3 and TRBJ1-2): GAGVSQTPSNKVTEKGKYVELRCDPISGHTALYWYRQSLGQGPEFLIYFQGTGAADDSGLPNDRFFAVRPEGSVSTLKIQRTERGDSAVYLCASSDGQANYGYTFGSGTRLTVV.